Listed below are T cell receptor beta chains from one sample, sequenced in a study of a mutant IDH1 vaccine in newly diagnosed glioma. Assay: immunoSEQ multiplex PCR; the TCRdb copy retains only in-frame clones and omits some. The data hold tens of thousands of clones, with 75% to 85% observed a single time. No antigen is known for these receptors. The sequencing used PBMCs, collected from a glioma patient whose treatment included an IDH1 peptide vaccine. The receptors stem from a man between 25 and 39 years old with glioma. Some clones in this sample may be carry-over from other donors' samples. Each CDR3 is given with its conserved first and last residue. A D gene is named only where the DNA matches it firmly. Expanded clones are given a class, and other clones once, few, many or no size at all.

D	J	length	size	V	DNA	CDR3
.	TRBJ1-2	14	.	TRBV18	TGTGCCAGCTCACCCCAAGGATACAACTATGGCTACACCTTC	CASSPQGYNYGYTF
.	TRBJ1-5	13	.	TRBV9	TGTGCCAGCAGCGTAGTACCCGGTAAGTCCCAGCATTTT	CASSVVPGKSQHF
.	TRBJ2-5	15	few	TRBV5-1	TGCGCCAGCAGCTTGGCCGGGGGCCGGGGGGAGACCCAGTACTTC	CASSLAGGRGETQYF
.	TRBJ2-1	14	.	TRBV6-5	TGTGCCAGCAGTAAACAAAGCTCCTACAATGAGCAGTTCTTC	CASSKQSSYNEQFF
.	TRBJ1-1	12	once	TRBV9	TGTGCCAGCAGCGTAGAGGGGCGTAGGGCTTTCTTT	CASSVEGRRAFF
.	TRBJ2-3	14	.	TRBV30	TGTGCCTGGAGTGACAGGGCGATGGCAGATACGCAGTATTTT	CAWSDRAMADTQYF
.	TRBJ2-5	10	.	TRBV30	TGTGCCTGGCTGCAAGAGACCCAGTACTTC	CAWLQETQYF
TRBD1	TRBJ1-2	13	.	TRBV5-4	TGTGCCAGCAGCGCTACAGGGGGGAATGGCTACACCTTC	CASSATGGNGYTF
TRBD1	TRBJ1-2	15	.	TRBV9	TGTGCCAGCAGCCCAGGACAGGGGGCGGACTATGGCTACACCTTC	CASSPGQGADYGYTF
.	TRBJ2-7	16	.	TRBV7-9	TGTGCCAGCAGCTCGCTGTTGGGGGACCATGATTCCGAGCAGTACTTC	CASSSLLGDHDSEQYF
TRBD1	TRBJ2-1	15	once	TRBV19	TGTGCCAGTAGGAAGGGCACAGGGGACTACAATGAGCAGTTCTTC	CASRKGTGDYNEQFF
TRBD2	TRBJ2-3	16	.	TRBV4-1	TGCGCCAGCAGCCAACTAGCGGGCATTAGCACAGATACGCAGTATTTT	CASSQLAGISTDTQYF
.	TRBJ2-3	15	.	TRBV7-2	TGTGCCAGCAGCTTGCGGGGCCTCGGCGCAGATACGCAGTATTTT	CASSLRGLGADTQYF
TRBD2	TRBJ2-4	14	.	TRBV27	TGTGCCAGCGGAGAGCGGGGGGGCCTAAACATTCAGTACTTC	CASGERGGLNIQYF
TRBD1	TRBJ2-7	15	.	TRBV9	TGTGCCAGCAGCGCCCTCCCGGGACAGGGCTACGAGCAGTACTTC	CASSALPGQGYEQYF
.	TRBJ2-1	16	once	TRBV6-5	TGTGCCAGCAGTTACTCGTCTTTGGGTACCTACAATGAGCAGTTCTTC	CASSYSSLGTYNEQFF